This TCR beta chain was documented in a study of human T cells and chemical hapten exposure. Study as a whole: Sensitization employed 2% DPC on approximately 2 cm by approximately 2 cm of upper inner arm skin.

This clonotype came up a few times. The sample's time point: patch test 1, 2 weeks after DPC sensitization. This sample's treatment: therapeutic diphenylcyclopropenone sensitization with weekly scalp DPC. This CDR3 spans 16 amino acids. J gave up 3 bases and V 6 bases, and 4 bases lay outside the gene matches. Germline V CDR1 and CDR2: SNHLY, FYNNEI. MiXCR was run by TCRdb on the RACE reads, yielding one entry per CDR3 protein. This table holds over 65,000 distinct CDR3 sequences, around 11% found once. V gene TRBV2 combines with J gene TRBJ2-1; 14 nucleotides match TRBD2. The clonotype originates from a woman in her forties or fifties with alopecia areata. Some clones in this sample may be carry-over from other donors' samples. This material consisted of whole blood, taken in connection with sensitization to the hapten diphenylcyclopropenone (DPC). CDR3 sequence reads: CASRRLAGGLYNEQFF. In DNA, the CDR3 is TGTGCCAGCAGACGACTAGCGGGAGGGCTCTACAATGAGCAGTTCTTC.